This T cell receptor (beta chain) was identified during a study of shared clonotypes between healthy human individuals. General observations from the study: Genetic and exposure-history diversity was limited by the few donors.

CDR1 SEHNR and CDR2 FQNEAQ come from the germline V gene (reference sequence). CDR3 size: 12 residues. Trimming cost V 3 bases and J 3 bases, with 5 bases left between them. Sorted-subset replicate PCRs used 200 ng of genomic DNA. This amount corresponded to 30,000 to 35,000 T cell genomes. Some clones are missing from TCRdb's copy, which holds only in-frame ones; the method was immunoSEQ multiplex PCR. The top ten clones hold 0.85% to 1.2% of a sample with millions of clones, approximately 95% of them seen once. Positively selected for CCR7, the CD45RO-negative cells used as naive CD8 cells excluded terminally differentiated effector memory CD45RA+ cells. The donors were all Caucasian adults (living in Nashville, Tennessee). Points on this clone: The target antigen is unknown. Other DNA sequences from this sample encode an identical CDR3 as well.

The sequencing sample was made of naive CD8+ T cells sorted from blood. This TCR derives from a young man in good health. V gene TRBV7-9 combines with J gene TRBJ1-2; D is unresolved. The chain's CDR3 is CASSLADYGYTF. CDR3 DNA: TGTGCCAGCAGCTTGGCAGACTATGGCTACACCTTC.